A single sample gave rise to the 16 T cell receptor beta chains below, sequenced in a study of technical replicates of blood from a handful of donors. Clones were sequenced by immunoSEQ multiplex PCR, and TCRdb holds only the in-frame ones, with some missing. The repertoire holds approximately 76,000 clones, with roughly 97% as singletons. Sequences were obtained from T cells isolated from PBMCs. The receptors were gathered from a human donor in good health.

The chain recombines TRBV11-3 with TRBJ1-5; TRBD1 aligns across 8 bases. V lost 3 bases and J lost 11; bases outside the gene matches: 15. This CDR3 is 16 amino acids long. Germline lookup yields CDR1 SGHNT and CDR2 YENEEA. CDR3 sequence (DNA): TGTGCCAGCAGCTTTCAACCCCGGGACAGGCCACCGGCCCAGCATTTT. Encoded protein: CASSFQPRDRPPAQHF.

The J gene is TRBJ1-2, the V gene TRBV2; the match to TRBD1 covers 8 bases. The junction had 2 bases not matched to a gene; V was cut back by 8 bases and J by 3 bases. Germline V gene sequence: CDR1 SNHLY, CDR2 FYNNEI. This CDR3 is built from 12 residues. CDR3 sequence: CASQDRDYGYTF. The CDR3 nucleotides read TGTGCCAGCCAGGACAGGGACTATGGCTACACCTTC. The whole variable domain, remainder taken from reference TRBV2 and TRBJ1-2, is EPEVTQTPSHQVTQMGQEVILRCVPISNHLYFYWYRQILGQKVEFLVSFYNNEISEKSEIFDDQFSVERPDGSNFTLKIRSTKLEDSAMYFCASQDRDYGYTFGSGTRLTVV.

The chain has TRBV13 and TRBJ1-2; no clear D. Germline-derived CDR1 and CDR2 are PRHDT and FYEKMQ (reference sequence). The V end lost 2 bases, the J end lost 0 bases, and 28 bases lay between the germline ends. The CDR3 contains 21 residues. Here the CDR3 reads CASSLSGNLRGVNQANYGYTF. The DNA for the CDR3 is TGTGCCAGCAGCTTATCCGGAAATCTACGCGGGGTTAACCAAGCTAACTATGGCTACACCTTC.

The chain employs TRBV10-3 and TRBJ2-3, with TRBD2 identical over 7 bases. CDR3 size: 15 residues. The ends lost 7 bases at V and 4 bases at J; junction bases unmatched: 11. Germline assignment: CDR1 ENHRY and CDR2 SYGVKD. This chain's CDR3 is CAINPAGNRADTQYF. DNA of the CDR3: TGTGCCATCAATCCAGCGGGAAATCGGGCAGATACGCAGTATTTT.

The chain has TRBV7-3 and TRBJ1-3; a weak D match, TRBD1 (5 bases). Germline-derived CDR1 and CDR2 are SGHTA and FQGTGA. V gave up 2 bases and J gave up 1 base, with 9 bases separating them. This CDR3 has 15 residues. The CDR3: CASSLGSGSGNTIYF. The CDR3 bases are TGTGCCAGCAGCTTAGGGTCAGGGTCTGGAAACACCATATATTTT. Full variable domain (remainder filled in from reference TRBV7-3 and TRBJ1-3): GAGVSQTPSNKVTEKGKYVELRCDPISGHTALYWYRQSLGQGPEFLIYFQGTGAADDSGLPNDRFFAVRPEGSVSTLKIQRTERGDSAVYLCASSLGSGSGNTIYFGEGSWLTVV.

For the CDR3, the DNA is TGTGCCAGCAGCTTTCAGGGGAACACTGAAGCTTTCTTT. As protein: CASSFQGNTEAFF. This chain links TRBV5-6 with TRBJ1-1, with D perhaps matching TRBD1 (5 bases). Germline V gives CDR1 SGHDT, CDR2 YYEEEE. V lost 2 bases to trimming and J lost 1 base, with 6 bases between them. CDR3 length equals 13 residues.

CDR3 bases: TGTGCCACCAGGGGACAGGGCCCCCAGAACTATGGCTACACCTTC. This sequence encodes CATRGQGPQNYGYTF. The J gene is TRBJ1-2, the V gene TRBV15; TRBD1 aligns across 9 bases. Germline CDR1 is LNHNV and CDR2 is YYDKDF (reference sequence). The CDR3 loop spans 15 amino acids. The junction had 7 bases not matched to a gene; V was cut back by 6 bases and J by 2 bases.

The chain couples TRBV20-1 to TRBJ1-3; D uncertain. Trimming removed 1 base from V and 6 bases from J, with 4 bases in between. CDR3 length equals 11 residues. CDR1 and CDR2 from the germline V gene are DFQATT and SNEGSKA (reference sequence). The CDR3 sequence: CSARGANTIYF. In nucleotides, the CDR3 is TGCAGTGCTAGAGGAGCAAACACCATATATTTT.

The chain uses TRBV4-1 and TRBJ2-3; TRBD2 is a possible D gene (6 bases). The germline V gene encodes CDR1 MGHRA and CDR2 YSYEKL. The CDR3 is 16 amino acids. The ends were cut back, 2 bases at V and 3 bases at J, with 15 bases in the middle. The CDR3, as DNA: TGCGCCAGCAGCCAACTGGAGGAGGGGCCTACAGATACGCAGTATTTT. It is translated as CASSQLEEGPTDTQYF.

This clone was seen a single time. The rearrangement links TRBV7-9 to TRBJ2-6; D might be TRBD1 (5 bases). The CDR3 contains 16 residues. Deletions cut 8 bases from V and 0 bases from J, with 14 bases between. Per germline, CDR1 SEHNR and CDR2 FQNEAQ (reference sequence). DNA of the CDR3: TGTGCCAGCCTACCAAGACAGAGCTCTGGGGCCAACGTCCTGACTTTC. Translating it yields CASLPRQSSGANVLTF.

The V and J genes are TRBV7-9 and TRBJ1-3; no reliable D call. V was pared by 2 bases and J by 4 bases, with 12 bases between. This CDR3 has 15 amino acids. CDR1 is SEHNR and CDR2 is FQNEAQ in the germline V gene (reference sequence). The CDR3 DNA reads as TGTGCCAGCAGCTTATCCGCCCACTCGGGAAACACCATATATTTT. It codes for CASSLSAHSGNTIYF.

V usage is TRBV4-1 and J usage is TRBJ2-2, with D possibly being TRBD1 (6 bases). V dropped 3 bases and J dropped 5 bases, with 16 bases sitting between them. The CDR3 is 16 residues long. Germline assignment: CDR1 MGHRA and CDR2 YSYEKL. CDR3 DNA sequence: TGCGCCAGCAGCCACCTCACCGGGACAAAAACCGGGGAGCTGTTTTTT. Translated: CASSHLTGTKTGELFF.

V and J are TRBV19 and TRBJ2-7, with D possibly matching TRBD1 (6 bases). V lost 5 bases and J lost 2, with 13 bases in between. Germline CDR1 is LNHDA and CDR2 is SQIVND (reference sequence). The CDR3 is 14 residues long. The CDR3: CASSSPGQTYEQYF. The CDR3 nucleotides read TGTGCCAGTAGTTCCCCAGGACAGACCTACGAGCAGTACTTC. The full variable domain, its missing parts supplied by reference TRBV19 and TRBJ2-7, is DGGITQSPKYLFRKEGQNVTLSCEQNLNHDAMYWYRQDPGQGLRLIYYSQIVNDFQKGDIAEGYSVSREKKESFPLTVTSAQKNPTAFYLCASSSPGQTYEQYFGPGTRLTVT.

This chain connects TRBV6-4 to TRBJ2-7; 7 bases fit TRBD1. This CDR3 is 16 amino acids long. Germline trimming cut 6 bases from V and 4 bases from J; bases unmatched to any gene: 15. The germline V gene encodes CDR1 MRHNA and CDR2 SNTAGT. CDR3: CASSQGQPYLPYEQYF. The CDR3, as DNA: TGTGCCAGCAGCCAGGGACAGCCCTACTTACCGTACGAGCAGTACTTC.

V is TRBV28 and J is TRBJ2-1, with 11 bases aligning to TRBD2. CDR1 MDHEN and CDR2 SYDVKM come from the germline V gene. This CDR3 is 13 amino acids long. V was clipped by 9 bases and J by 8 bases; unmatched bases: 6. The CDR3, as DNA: TGTGCCAGTTTAGCGGGAGGGCGGGATGAGCAGTTCTTC. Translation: CASLAGGRDEQFF.

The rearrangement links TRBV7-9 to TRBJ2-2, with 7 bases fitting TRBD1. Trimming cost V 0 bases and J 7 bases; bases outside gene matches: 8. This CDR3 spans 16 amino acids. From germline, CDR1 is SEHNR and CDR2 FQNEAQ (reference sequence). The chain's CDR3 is CASSLARRGLGGELFF. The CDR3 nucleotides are TGTGCCAGCAGCTTAGCGCGAAGGGGGCTAGGCGGGGAGCTGTTTTTT.